These 19 T cell receptor beta chains originate from one sample sequenced in a study of blood T cell repertoires in COVID-19. The protocol was immunoSEQ multiplex PCR, while the TCRdb copy is restricted to in-frame clones and leaves out a portion. Altogether about 100,000 clones are present, 60% to 85% being singletons, with the ten largest covering around 1.7%. The sample consisted of peripheral blood. All receptors derive from a woman between 40 and 55 years old with acute or convalescent COVID-19.

The CDR3 spells CASSLQGGQEPLHF. The CDR3 nucleotides are TGTGCCAGCAGCTTACAAGGAGGCCAGGAGCCCCTCCACTTT. V and J are TRBV7-2 and TRBJ1-6; no reliable D call. Germline V gene data show CDR1 as SGHTA and CDR2 as FQGNSA. The CDR3 length is 14 residues. V dropped 2 bases and J dropped 13 bases, with 15 bases sitting between them. The full variable domain, its missing parts supplied by reference TRBV7-2 and TRBJ1-6, is GAGVSQSPSNKVTEKGKDVELRCDPISGHTALYWYRQSLGQGLEFLIYFQGNSAPDKSGLPSDRFSAERTGGSVSTLTIQRTQQEDSAVYLCASSLQGGQEPLHFGNGTRLTVT.

This clone was counted a few times. Within the sample, other DNA sequences also encode this same CDR3. The rearrangement uses TRBV12-3 or TRBV12-4 and TRBJ1-2; possibly TRBD1 for D (6 bases). V lost 2 bases to trimming and J lost 2 bases, with 6 bases between them. The CDR3 runs to 13 residues. This chain's CDR3 is CASSLQGNYGYTF. The CDR3 DNA follows: TGTGCCAGCAGTTTACAGGGGAACTATGGCTACACCTTC.

This clone was found many times. The chain recombines TRBV28 with TRBJ1-2, with 8 nucleotides matching TRBD1. The CDR3 is 14 residues long. CDR1 is MDHEN, CDR2 SYDVKM, per germline. Trimming cost V 5 bases and J 5 bases; bases outside gene matches: 7. The chain's CDR3 is CASSRTGRDYGYTF. CDR3 DNA sequence: TGTGCCAGCAGTCGGACAGGGAGGGATTATGGCTACACCTTC.

V usage is TRBV6-5 and J usage is TRBJ2-2; the D gene is possibly TRBD2 (6 bases). Trimming stripped 2 bases from V and 3 bases from J, with 10 bases between. In germline, CDR1 is MNHEY, CDR2 SVGAGI. The CDR3 contains 15 residues. This chain's CDR3 is CASSYKGGYTGELFF. CDR3 sequence (DNA): TGTGCCAGCAGTTACAAGGGAGGATACACCGGGGAGCTGTTTTTT.

J is TRBJ1-2 and V is TRBV19; TRBD1 matches 8 bases. With 7 bases clipped from V and 2 bases from J, the junction kept 9 bases outside the gene matches. This CDR3 spans 15 amino acids. Per germline, CDR1 LNHDA and CDR2 SQIVND (reference sequence). DNA for the CDR3: TGTGCCAGTACCGTCCCACAGGGGGGAAACTATGGCTACACCTTC. It yields the protein CASTVPQGGNYGYTF.

The rearrangement uses TRBV5-1 and TRBJ2-7; 9 bases agree with TRBD1. V trimming: 3 bases; J trimming: 0 bases; junction bases outside the gene matches: 1. The CDR3 length is 14 residues. Germline loops: CDR1 SGHRS, CDR2 YFSETQ. The CDR3: CASSWTGASYEQYF. The CDR3 DNA is TGCGCCAGCAGCTGGACAGGGGCCTCCTACGAGCAGTACTTC.

The rearrangement joins TRBV27 to TRBJ1-1, with TRBD1 as a possible D gene (6 bases). V was trimmed by 3 bases and J by 5 bases, leaving 13 bases between them. Germline values: CDR1 MNHEY, CDR2 SMNVEV (reference sequence). The CDR3 runs 14 residues. This CDR3 is CASSFQGRETEAFF. DNA for the CDR3: TGTGCCAGCAGTTTCCAGGGGAGGGAGACTGAAGCTTTCTTT.

This clone was recorded only once. CDR3 in amino acids: CASSRGQPSYEQYF. For the CDR3, the DNA is TGTGCCAGCAGCCGGGGACAGCCGTCCTACGAGCAGTACTTC. The chain links TRBV13 to TRBJ2-7; 7 bases fit TRBD1. The CDR3 runs to 14 residues. Germline V gene lookup returns CDR1 PRHDT and CDR2 FYEKMQ (reference sequence). The V and J ends lost 5 bases and 1 base, in that order; junction bases with no gene match: 5. Full variable domain (rest looked up from reference TRBV13 and TRBJ2-7): AAGVIQSPRHLIKEKRETATLKCYPIPRHDTVYWYQQGPGQDPQFLISFYEKMQSDKGSIPDRFSAQQFSDYHSELNMSSLELGDSALYFCASSRGQPSYEQYFGPGTRLTVT.

The chain employs TRBV30 and TRBJ1-3; unclear D gene. Germline V gives CDR1 GTSNPN, CDR2 SVGIG (reference sequence). V lost 1 base to trimming and J lost 0 bases, with 7 bases between them. The CDR3 has 14 amino acids. This CDR3 is CAWSDWSSGNTIYF. The CDR3 region has the DNA TGTGCCTGGAGTGATTGGAGCTCTGGAAACACCATATATTTT.

The chain joins TRBV28 to TRBJ1-2; 9 nucleotides line up with TRBD1. The CDR3 covers 17 residues. CDR1 and CDR2 from the germline V gene are MDHEN and SYDVKM. Germline trimming cut 5 bases from V and 2 bases from J; bases unmatched to any gene: 12. CDR3 sequence reads: CASSPGTGKGANYGYTF. For the CDR3, the DNA is TGTGCCAGCAGTCCCGGGACAGGGAAGGGGGCCAACTATGGCTACACCTTC.

The V and J genes are TRBV28 and TRBJ1-3; no clear D. Germline V lookup: CDR1 MDHEN, CDR2 SYDVKM. The V gene lost 6 bases and the J gene lost 0 bases, with 12 bases spanning the gap. The CDR3 covers 15 residues. This CDR3 is CASRTPAASGNTIYF. DNA for the CDR3: TGTGCCAGCAGGACTCCAGCGGCCTCTGGAAACACCATATATTTT.

J is TRBJ2-2 and V is TRBV7-3, with D possibly TRBD1 on 5 matching bases. Per germline, CDR1 SGHTA and CDR2 FQGTGA. Trimming removed 4 bases at V and 1 base at J, with 7 bases between. This CDR3 is built from 14 residues. The CDR3 nucleotides are TGTGCCAGCAGCTCCACAGGGAACACCGGGGAGCTGTTTTTT. Residues: CASSSTGNTGELFF.

The V and J genes are TRBV12-3 or TRBV12-4 and TRBJ2-1; the match to TRBD2 covers 8 bases. J lost 12 bases, V lost 3 bases, and 7 bases had no gene match. CDR3 length equals 13 residues. CDR3 DNA sequence: TGTGCCAGCAGTTTTGGTGCGGGGGGCTTGCAGTTCTTC. Amino acid sequence: CASSFGAGGLQFF.

The chain employs TRBV4-1 and TRBJ1-3; the match to TRBD1 covers 8 bases. The CDR3 extends over 16 amino acids. The V gene end was trimmed by 1 base and the J gene end by 2 bases; junction bases not matched to a gene: 4. Germline V gene sequence: CDR1 MGHRA, CDR2 YSYEKL. CDR3 nucleotide sequence: TGCGCCAGCAGCCAAGCGGAACAGGGGGCTGGAAACACCATATATTTT. Translating it yields CASSQAEQGAGNTIYF.

The chain combines TRBV30 with TRBJ1-5, with D unclear. The germline gives CDR1 GTSNPN, CDR2 SVGIG (reference sequence). V was clipped by 1 base and J by 9 bases, with 19 bases between them. The CDR3 extends over 15 amino acids. CDR3 DNA: TGTGCCTGGAGTGGATTTTCGGGGAGTGCGGGGCCCCAGCATTTT. Its protein is CAWSGFSGSAGPQHF.

The chain has TRBV2 and TRBJ1-4, with D perhaps TRBD1 (5 bases). The CDR3 is 16 residues long. The germline V and J ends were trimmed by 2 bases and 6 bases, with 16 bases remaining between them. Germline-derived CDR1 and CDR2 are SNHLY and FYNNEI. CDR3 sequence reads: CASSELGPSSYEKLFF. Written as DNA, the CDR3 is TGTGCCAGCAGTGAATTGGGGCCGTCGTCCTATGAAAAACTGTTTTTT.

J is TRBJ2-1 and V is TRBV5-1, with 8 bases matching TRBD1. There are 16 residues in the CDR3. V trimming: 3 bases; J trimming: 4 bases; junction bases outside the gene matches: 9. CDR1 is SGHRS and CDR2 is YFSETQ in the germline V gene. The CDR3 bases are TGCGCCAGCAGCTCGGACAGGGAGGTCGTATACAATGAGCAGTTCTTC. As protein: CASSSDREVVYNEQFF.

The chain uses TRBV30 and TRBJ1-6; weak D call: TRBD1 (6 bases). Trimming left V 5 bases short and J 9 bases short, with 11 bases between. CDR1 and CDR2 (germline): GTSNPN, SVGIG (reference sequence). This CDR3 has 12 residues. The CDR3 coding sequence is TGTGCCTGGCGACAGGTTTCTTCACCCCTCCACTTT. It translates to CAWRQVSSPLHF. The full variable domain, with the rest looked up from reference TRBV30 and TRBJ1-6, is SQTIHQWPATLVQPVGSPLSLECTVEGTSNPNLYWYRQAAGRGLQLLFYSVGIGQISSEVPQNLSASRPQDRQFILSSKKLLLSDSGFYLCAWRQVSSPLHFGNGTRLTVT.

J is TRBJ1-5 and V is TRBV2, with D possibly TRBD1 on 6 matching bases. Trimming shortened V by 3 bases and J by 7 bases, and 13 bases separated the two germline ends. In germline, CDR1 is SNHLY, CDR2 FYNNEI. This CDR3 has 14 residues. The CDR3 sequence is CASSEGGQGQPQHF. CDR3 nucleotide sequence: TGTGCCAGCAGTGAGGGGGGGCAGGGACAGCCCCAGCATTTT.